Shown below are 27 T cell receptor beta chains from a single sample sequenced in a study of identical twins. TCRdb redid the calling of the 5' RACE reads with MiXCR, one entry per CDR3 protein. This table has 350,000 or so distinct CDR3 sequences, roughly 9% appearing once. The specimen was naive T cells sorted from blood. The receptors here all came from a woman aged 45-65 years in good health.

The V and J genes are TRBV15 and TRBJ2-1; no firm D call. The germline V and J ends were trimmed by 1 base and 3 bases, with 7 bases remaining between them. The CDR3 is 14 residues long. Germline V gene lookup returns CDR1 LNHNV and CDR2 YYDKDF (reference sequence). CDR3 sequence: CATSRVANYNEQFF. The CDR3, as DNA: TGTGCCACCAGCAGAGTGGCGAACTACAATGAGCAGTTCTTC.

This clonotype has a count of ten or more. J is TRBJ2-1 and V is TRBV4-1, with D possibly matching TRBD2 (6 bases). Between the trimmed V and J ends, which lost 1 base and 2 bases, there was a span of 12 bases. The germline V gene encodes CDR1 MGHRA and CDR2 YSYEKL. The CDR3 length is 16 residues. CDR3 bases: TGCGCCAGCAGCCAAGTGTTGGGCGGGACCTACAATGAGCAGTTCTTC. Amino acid sequence: CASSQVLGGTYNEQFF.

The V gene is TRBV20-1, the J gene TRBJ2-5, with D hard to call. The CDR3 sequence is 11 residues long. The V and J ends lost 1 base and 7 bases respectively, with 7 bases between them. Germline V lookup: CDR1 DFQATT, CDR2 SNEGSKA (reference sequence). CDR3 sequence reads: CSARASPTQYF. The CDR3 DNA reads as TGCAGTGCTAGAGCCTCCCCGACCCAGTACTTC.

This clonotype has a single count. With a much larger clone just one base away, this may be a read error. The conserved phenylalanine or tryptophan is not found at the CDR3 terminus, so this likely reflects a read error. This chain uses TRBV29-1 with TRBJ2-1, with 9 bases aligning to TRBD2. The CDR3 extends over 14 amino acids. Trimming removed 7 bases from V and 3 bases from J; junction bases left unmatched: 7. From germline, CDR1 is SQVTM and CDR2 ANQGSEA. The CDR3: CSGSGRPHYNEQFS. Written as DNA, the CDR3 is TGCAGCGGTAGCGGGAGACCCCACTACAATGAGCAGTTCTCC.

This clonotype was counted at least ten times. CDR3 sequence: CSVEALKNTEAFF. CDR3 bases: TGCAGCGTTGAAGCGCTAAAGAACACTGAAGCTTTCTTT. The chain carries TRBV29-1 and TRBJ1-1; D is unresolved. The V gene lost 1 base and the J gene lost 1 base, with 7 bases spanning the gap. The V gene's germline CDR1 is SQVTM and CDR2 ANQGSEA. This CDR3 contains 13 residues.

Points on this clonotype: Since no conserved phenylalanine or tryptophan closes the CDR3, a read error is the likely cause. The V call is TRBV12-3 or TRBV12-4, the J call TRBJ1-6; D not resolved. This CDR3 comprises 13 residues. V was shortened by 2 bases and J by 9 bases, with 8 bases between the two germline ends. This CDR3 is CASSLSTGSPLHL. The CDR3 bases are TGTGCCAGCAGTTTATCGACCGGTTCACCCCTCCACCTT.

This clonotype was observed a few times. The V call is TRBV5-1, the J call TRBJ2-5; the match to TRBD2 covers 14 bases. The CDR3 has 16 amino acids. The V gene end was trimmed by 6 bases and the J gene end by 5 bases; junction bases not matched to a gene: 9. Germline-derived CDR1 and CDR2 are SGHRS and YFSETQ. For the CDR3, the DNA is TGCGCCAGCACACCGGGACTAGCGGGAGCTAGTGAGACCCAGTACTTC. Translated: CASTPGLAGASETQYF.

This clonotype appeared a few times. CDR3 sequence: CASSRTGPGADTQYF. CDR3 in DNA: TGTGCCAGCAGTAGGACAGGGCCTGGCGCAGATACGCAGTATTTT. V gene TRBV6-6 combines with J gene TRBJ2-3; 8 bases match TRBD1. The CDR3 contains 15 residues. Germline lookup yields CDR1 MNHNY and CDR2 SVGAGI (reference sequence). The trim removed 5 bases at V and 4 bases at J, leaving 8 bases unmatched.

This chain joins TRBV7-6 and TRBJ1-3, with D tentatively TRBD1 (5 bases). Trimming took 6 bases from V and 6 from J, leaving 15 bases between them. The CDR3 loop spans 14 amino acids. Germline V lookup: CDR1 SGHVS, CDR2 FNYEAQ. CDR3 sequence reads: CASSAQGSANTIYF. Written as DNA, the CDR3 is TGTGCCAGCAGTGCCCAGGGCAGTGCAAACACCATATATTTT.

The chain uses TRBV18 and TRBJ1-1, with 10 bases aligning to TRBD1. CDR1 KGHSH and CDR2 LQKENI come from the germline V gene. V shed 3 bases and J 4 bases; nucleotides not matched to a gene: 5. The CDR3 loop spans 15 amino acids. DNA of the CDR3: TGTGCCAGCTCACCCGGGACAGGGGTCGGCACTGAAGCTTTCTTT. It is translated as CASSPGTGVGTEAFF. The whole variable domain, filled in from reference TRBV18 and TRBJ1-1, reads NAGVMQNPRHLVRRRGQEARLRCSPMKGHSHVYWYRQLPEEGLKFMVYLQKENIIDESGMPKERFSAEFPKEGPSILRIQQVVRGDSAAYFCASSPGTGVGTEAFFGQGTRLTVV.

V usage is TRBV7-9 and J usage is TRBJ2-3, with D uncertain. Trimming pared 1 base from V and 1 base from J, leaving 9 bases between. The CDR3 is 15 amino acids. Germline-derived CDR1 and CDR2 are SEHNR and FQNEAQ (reference sequence). The CDR3 loop is CASSLVGERTDTQYF. The CDR3 DNA sequence: TGTGCCAGCAGCTTAGTAGGAGAGCGCACAGATACGCAGTATTTT.

The chain combines TRBV2 with TRBJ1-4, with D maybe TRBD1 (6 bases). Germline-derived CDR1 and CDR2 are SNHLY and FYNNEI. The V and J ends lost 5 bases and 0 bases respectively, with 10 bases between them. The CDR3 spans 15 residues. The CDR3 DNA is TGTGCCAGCAGTCCTGACAGGCCAACTAATGAAAAACTGTTTTTT. Translated: CASSPDRPTNEKLFF.

J is TRBJ2-7 and V is TRBV6-2 or TRBV6-3; weak D call: TRBD1 (5 bases). Trimming removed 4 bases from V and 2 bases from J, with 9 bases in between. CDR1 is MNHEY, CDR2 SVGEGT, per germline. CDR3 length: 13 residues. The CDR3 nucleotides are TGTGCCAGCAGTTCCCGACAGCCCTACGAGCAGTACGTC. This codes for CASSSRQPYEQYV.

This rearrangement joins TRBV3-1 to TRBJ2-5; TRBD2 matches 7 bases. Looked up from germline, CDR1 is LGHDT and CDR2 is YNNKEL (reference sequence). J gave up 6 bases and V 3 bases, and 13 bases lay outside the gene matches. The CDR3 is 16 amino acids. The DNA of the CDR3 is TGTGCCAGCAGCCACCGAGCGGGACCCTCTCCACAGACCCAGTACTTC. This translates into CASSHRAGPSPQTQYF.

This clonotype has more than one count but fewer than ten. The gene calls are TRBV20-1 and TRBJ2-1; D is unclear. The germline gives CDR1 DFQATT, CDR2 SNEGSKA (reference sequence). The CDR3 is 13 residues long. V lost 3 bases and J 4 bases, leaving 10 bases between the germline ends. For the CDR3, the DNA is TGCAGTGCTAGTGATGACGGGTACAATGAGCAGTTCTTC. It encodes CSASDDGYNEQFF.

This clonotype turned up a few times. The gene calls are TRBV29-1 and TRBJ2-6; possibly TRBD2 for D (6 bases). This CDR3 has 17 amino acids. Germline V gives CDR1 SQVTM, CDR2 ANQGSEA. V lost 4 bases and J lost 0, with 16 bases in between. CDR3 amino acids: CSVVAAGINSGANVLTF. For the CDR3, the DNA is TGCAGCGTTGTAGCGGCAGGAATCAACTCTGGGGCCAACGTCCTGACTTTC.

Turning to this clonotype: This may stem from a read error, because a much larger clone lies one nucleotide away. The genes are TRBV5-1 and TRBJ2-5; D uncertain. This CDR3 spans 13 amino acids. The V and J ends lost 1 base and 0 bases respectively, with 4 bases between them. CDR1 SGHRS and CDR2 YFSETQ come from the germline V gene. CDR3 DNA: TGCGCCAGCAGCTTGTGTTACCAAGAGACCCAGTACTTC. Its translation is CASSLCYQETQYF.

This clonotype has ten or more counts. The rearrangement uses TRBV12-3 or TRBV12-4 and TRBJ2-7; 8 bases map to TRBD2. CDR3 size: 14 residues. Trimming removed 6 bases from V and 2 bases from J; junction bases left unmatched: 6. Written as DNA, the CDR3 is TGTGCCAGCAGGGCGGGAGGCCCCACCTACGAGCAGTACTTC. Translating gives CASRAGGPTYEQYF.

This clonotype was picked up many times. One end of the junction does not line up with germline, which may come from a read error. The CDR3 DNA reads as TGTGCCAGCAGTTTAGAAAGCGGGGCCTCCTACGTGCAGTACTTC. Translation: CASSLESGASYVQYF. The chain carries TRBV27 and TRBJ2-7; 7 bases agree with TRBD2. The length of the CDR3 is 15 residues. Looked up from germline, CDR1 is MNHEY and CDR2 is SMNVEV (reference sequence).

This clonotype has ten or more counts. The chain combines TRBV20-1 with TRBJ2-3; no clear D gene. Germline V gives CDR1 DFQATT, CDR2 SNEGSKA (reference sequence). V shed 0 bases and J shed 1 base, with 8 bases lying between them. The CDR3 contains 14 residues. CDR3 amino acids: CSARDRSGTDTQYF. The CDR3 region has the DNA TGCAGTGCTAGAGATCGGTCAGGCACAGATACGCAGTATTTT.

This rearrangement joins TRBV5-1 to TRBJ2-7; 9 nucleotides line up with TRBD1. The CDR3 is 14 amino acids. The J segment lost 8 bases and the V segment lost 4 bases, leaving 10 bases of the junction unmatched. Germline V gives CDR1 SGHRS, CDR2 YFSETQ. CDR3 bases: TGCGCCAGCAGCCCCTCCGGGACAGGGCCGCAGCAGTACGTC. This gives the protein CASSPSGTGPQQYV.

The chain employs TRBV18 and TRBJ2-4; D is undetermined. Germline lookup yields CDR1 KGHSH and CDR2 LQKENI. V was clipped by 1 base and J by 1 base, with 11 bases between them. This CDR3 region has 16 residues. The CDR3 spells CASSPQAVEAKNIQYF. CDR3 in DNA: TGTGCCAGCTCACCACAGGCGGTGGAGGCCAAAAACATTCAGTACTTC.

The V gene is TRBV20-1, the J gene TRBJ2-3, with D maybe TRBD2 (6 bases). CDR1 is DFQATT, CDR2 SNEGSKA, per germline (reference sequence). Trimming shortened V by 3 bases and J by 2 bases, and 18 bases separated the two germline ends. This CDR3 contains 16 residues. The chain's CDR3 is CSAREKRVLLTDTQYF. The CDR3 DNA reads as TGCAGTGCTAGGGAAAAGCGGGTCTTACTCACAGATACGCAGTATTTT.

This clonotype was observed a few times. This rearrangement joins TRBV12-3 or TRBV12-4 to TRBJ2-2; TRBD1 aligns across 10 bases. CDR3 size: 16 residues. V lost 5 bases to trimming and J lost 4 bases; unmatched junction nucleotides: 7. The CDR3 here is CASSRTGGVGTGELFF. The DNA of the CDR3 is TGTGCCAGCAGTCGGACAGGGGGAGTGGGCACCGGGGAGCTGTTTTTT.

The chain joins TRBV11-2 to TRBJ2-2; 10 bases map to TRBD1. The germline V gene encodes CDR1 SGHAT and CDR2 FQNNGV. Trimming removed 6 bases from V and 4 bases from J; junction bases left unmatched: 5. There are 15 residues in the CDR3. CDR3 sequence: CASSRQGAFTGELFF. The DNA of the CDR3 is TGTGCCAGCAGTAGACAGGGGGCTTTCACCGGGGAGCTGTTTTTT.

There are a few counts of this clonotype. This chain uses TRBV5-1 with TRBJ1-2, with 7 bases fitting TRBD1. There are 16 residues in the CDR3. Germline V CDR1 and CDR2: SGHRS, YFSETQ. J gave up 9 bases and V 1 base, and 15 bases lay outside the gene matches. In DNA form, the CDR3 reads TGCGCCAGCAGCTTGTCCGGCCGCACAGGGGAAACGAGCTACACCTTC. Its translation is CASSLSGRTGETSYTF.

This clonotype was recorded many times. The chain carries TRBV10-3 and TRBJ2-1; weak D call: TRBD1 (6 bases). Germline V gene data show CDR1 as ENHRY and CDR2 as SYGVKD. The CDR3 loop spans 15 amino acids. Trimming removed 4 bases at V and 2 bases at J, with 12 bases between. The CDR3 region has the DNA TGTGCCATCAGTGGGACCGGGACAACCTACAATGAGCAGTTCTTC. Translation gives CAISGTGTTYNEQFF.